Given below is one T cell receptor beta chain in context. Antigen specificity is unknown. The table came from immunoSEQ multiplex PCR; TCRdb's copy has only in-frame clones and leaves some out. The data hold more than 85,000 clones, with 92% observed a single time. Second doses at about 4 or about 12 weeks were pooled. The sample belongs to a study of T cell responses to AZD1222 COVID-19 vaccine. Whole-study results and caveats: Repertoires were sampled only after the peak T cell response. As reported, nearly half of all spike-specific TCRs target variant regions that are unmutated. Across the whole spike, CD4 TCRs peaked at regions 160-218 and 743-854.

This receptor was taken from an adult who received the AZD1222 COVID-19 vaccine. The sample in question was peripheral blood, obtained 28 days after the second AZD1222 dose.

CDR3 loop: CASSLGDYGYTF. As DNA, the CDR3 is TGTGCCAGCAGCTTGGGTGACTATGGCTACACCTTC. V and J are TRBV5-5 and TRBJ1-2; no firm D call. V lost 0 bases to trimming and J lost 3 bases, with 3 bases between them. From germline, CDR1 is SGHKS and CDR2 YYEKEE (reference sequence). This CDR3 region has 12 residues.